This TCR beta chain was sequenced for a study of Ad26.COV2.S vaccination and SARS-CoV-2 variants. Study details: Vaccine-arm donor from the placebo-controlled COV1001 Ad26.COV2.S trial. Into the muscle, Ad26.COV2.S was dosed once or twice, 56 days apart.

Profiling relied on immunoSEQ multiplex PCR, and the TCRdb table lists in-frame clones only, not all of them. Of 300,000 to 400,000 clones in the sample, approximately 87% were seen once. Noted treatment: some 20 received Ad26.COV2.S at low or high dose, single or two shots; about 5 received placebo; per-sample allocation not given. Sampling happened 63 days after the first vaccine or placebo injection. In Boston, an adult donor aged 18-55 years took part. V shed 5 bases and J shed 9 bases, with 17 bases lying between them. The CDR3 consists of 13 residues. CDR1 is GTSNPN, CDR2 SVGIG, per germline (reference sequence). Details on this clone: Its antigen remains unidentified.

Study-wide findings and caveats: Spike-specific responses of CD8+ and CD4+ T cells were reported to display substantial breadth after vaccination.

The material sequenced was peripheral blood, taken in a trial of Ad26.COV2.S vaccine versus placebo. The genes are TRBV30 and TRBJ2-4, with D perhaps matching TRBD1 (5 bases). The TCR was taken from a person aged 18-60 years who received the Ad26.COV2.S COVID-19 vaccine or a placebo. The CDR3 region has the DNA TGTGCCTGGGCTCCTCTGGTGGGGCGCATTCAGTACTTC. Protein: CAWAPLVGRIQYF.